Presented here are 18 T cell receptor beta chains from one specimen sequenced in a study of T cells in Graves' hyperthyroidism and ophthalmopathy. Amplified TCR beta CDR3 regions came from RNA transcripts. An initial round of RT-PCR targeting the TCR CDR3 relied on the HTBI primer set. TCRdb processed the multiplex PCR reads anew with MiXCR; each CDR3 protein has one entry. The sample contains about 520,000 distinct CDR3 sequences, about 24% of which appear only once. Sequenced sample: blood. The receptors derive from a woman younger than 45 with Graves' ophthalmopathy.

This clonotype was seen ten or more times. The chain recombines TRBV7-9 with TRBJ1-1; D is ambiguous. The CDR3 runs to 15 residues. V lost 3 bases and J 2 bases, leaving 13 bases between the germline ends. Germline values: CDR1 SEHNR, CDR2 FQNEAQ (reference sequence). The CDR3 is CASSLWPTDNTEAFF. As DNA, the CDR3 is TGTGCCAGCAGCTTGTGGCCCACGGATAACACTGAAGCTTTCTTT.

The count of this clonotype is one. The V call is TRBV5-1, the J call TRBJ1-2, with 9 bases identical to TRBD1. This CDR3 is built from 14 residues. Germline loops: CDR1 SGHRS, CDR2 YFSETQ. V lost 4 bases, J lost 7 bases, and 8 bases stayed unmatched. The chain's CDR3 is CASSPPGQGFGYTF. Here the CDR3 DNA reads TGCGCCAGCAGCCCCCCGGGACAGGGTTTTGGCTACACCTTC.

Ten or more counts support this clonotype. The CDR3 sequence: CASSPDTDEQYF. The CDR3 nucleotides are TGTGCCAGCAGTCCCGACACGGACGAGCAGTACTTC. The rearrangement joins TRBV12-3 or TRBV12-4 to TRBJ2-7; D ambiguous. Trimming took off 5 bases at V and 5 bases at J, with 10 bases between the two ends. The CDR3 is made up of 12 amino acids.

With regard to this clonotype: Possible read error: a much larger clone is one base away. V gene TRBV12-3 or TRBV12-4 combines with J gene TRBJ1-4, with 9 bases matching TRBD1. There are 13 residues in the CDR3. Losses at the gene ends were 10 bases for V and 5 bases for J; bases not matched to a gene: 5. The CDR3 DNA follows: TGTGCCATCAGGGGGACAGGGAATGAAAAACTGTTTTTT. Its protein product is CAIRGTGNEKLFF.

This clonotype was picked up many times. The CDR3 coding sequence is TGCAGTGCCCTACAATACAGGGGGCAGCCCCAGCATTTT. Encoded protein: CSALQYRGQPQHF. The rearrangement joins TRBV20-1 to TRBJ1-5, with 8 bases identical to TRBD1. Germline loops: CDR1 DFQATT, CDR2 SNEGSKA (reference sequence). This CDR3 is 13 amino acids long. V shed 6 bases, J shed 7 bases, and the junction held 8 bases outside the gene matches.

This clonotype was seen at least ten times. V gene TRBV20-1 combines with J gene TRBJ2-7, with 7 bases matching TRBD1. V shed 5 bases, J shed 2 bases, and the junction held 6 bases outside the gene matches. Germline CDR1 DFQATT, CDR2 SNEGSKA (reference sequence). The CDR3 loop spans 13 amino acids. CDR3 nucleotide sequence: TGCAGTGCTGCCCGGGACAGAGCCTACGAGCAGTACTTC. Amino acid sequence: CSAARDRAYEQYF.

This clonotype was counted a single time. The CDR3 does not close with the conserved phenylalanine or tryptophan, likely indicating a read error. The V call is TRBV12-3 or TRBV12-4, the J call TRBJ1-2; tentative D call: TRBD1 (5 bases). The CDR3 runs 13 residues. With 8 bases removed from V and 3 bases from J, the gap between germline ends came to 13 bases. CDR3 nucleotides: TGTGCCAGCTGCTCCGGGACTCACTATGGCTACACCGTC. Translating it yields CASCSGTHYGYTV.

The chain carries TRBV7-8 and TRBJ2-2, with 7 bases fitting TRBD2. Per the germline V gene, CDR1 is SGHVS and CDR2 is FQNEAQ. The V gene end was trimmed by 3 bases and the J gene end by 7 bases; junction bases not matched to a gene: 14. CDR3 size: 17 residues. The CDR3 spells CASSFGLGISRGGELFF. The CDR3 bases are TGTGCCAGCAGCTTCGGACTAGGCATCTCAAGGGGCGGGGAGCTGTTTTTT.

This clonotype was recorded many times. The V call is TRBV20-1, the J call TRBJ2-5; 9 positions agree with TRBD2. V trimming: 0 bases; J trimming: 7 bases; junction bases outside the gene matches: 12. The CDR3 runs 16 residues. The V gene's germline CDR1 is DFQATT and CDR2 SNEGSKA (reference sequence). The DNA for the CDR3 is TGCAGTGCTAGAGATCCGGCGGGGGGGCCGTCGGGGACCCAGTACTTC. This translates into CSARDPAGGPSGTQYF.

The rearrangement joins TRBV2 to TRBJ1-1; no firm D call. V lost 3 bases to trimming and J lost 0 bases, with 11 bases between them. CDR1 and CDR2 from the germline V gene are SNHLY and FYNNEI. The CDR3 is made up of 15 amino acids. The CDR3 sequence: CASSDDGGLNTEAFF. For the CDR3, the DNA is TGTGCCAGCAGTGATGATGGAGGGTTGAACACTGAAGCTTTCTTT. The whole variable domain, remainder taken from reference TRBV2 and TRBJ1-1, is EPEVTQTPSHQVTQMGQEVILRCVPISNHLYFYWYRQILGQKVEFLVSFYNNEISEKSEIFDDQFSVERPDGSNFTLKIRSTKLEDSAMYFCASSDDGGLNTEAFFGQGTRLTVV.

This clonotype was found many times. The chain joins TRBV5-1 to TRBJ2-7; D gene unclear. CDR3 length: 14 amino acids. The germline gives CDR1 SGHRS, CDR2 YFSETQ. Deletions cut 1 base from V and 2 bases from J, with 10 bases between. CDR3 sequence: CASSLPNTPYEQYF. CDR3 sequence (DNA): TGCGCCAGCAGCTTGCCAAACACCCCCTACGAGCAGTACTTC.

CDR3 residues: CASSFTGYRNQPQHF. In DNA form, the CDR3 reads TGTGCCAGCAGTTTTACGGGGTATCGGAATCAGCCCCAGCATTTT. J is TRBJ1-5 and V is TRBV28, with D uncertain. CDR1 MDHEN and CDR2 SYDVKM come from the germline V gene. Trimming took 3 bases from V and 4 from J, leaving 13 bases between them. This CDR3 is built from 15 residues. The variable domain in full, with the rest retrieved from reference TRBV28 and TRBJ1-5, is DVKVTQSSRYLVKRTGEKVFLECVQDMDHENMFWYRQDPGLGLRLIYFSYDVKMKEKGDIPEGYSVSREKKERFSLILESASTNQTSMYLCASSFTGYRNQPQHFGDGTRLSIL.

This clonotype was counted only a few times. The J gene is TRBJ1-2, the V gene TRBV6-5; unclear D gene. The CDR3 runs 13 residues. Germline V gene data show CDR1 as MNHEY and CDR2 as SVGAGI. Trimming took 0 bases from V and 8 from J, leaving 10 bases between them. The CDR3 sequence: CASSYSRVEGYTF. Written as DNA, the CDR3 is TGTGCCAGCAGTTACTCACGGGTTGAGGGCTACACCTTC.

In this sample, this clonotype turned up a few times. CDR3 in DNA: TGTGCCAGCAGTGCCCATATGAAGGGGCGTATGGATGGCTACACCTTC. Protein: CASSAHMKGRMDGYTF. The chain uses TRBV6-1 and TRBJ1-2; maybe TRBD1 (5 bases). This CDR3 has 16 residues. Germline assignment: CDR1 MNHNS and CDR2 SASEGT. Trimming took off 4 bases at V and 6 bases at J, with 21 bases between the two ends.

This clonotype was detected many times. The chain joins TRBV15 to TRBJ1-3; D is perhaps TRBD1 (5 bases). The CDR3 is 14 residues long. With 5 bases removed from V and 6 bases from J, the gap between germline ends came to 14 bases. Germline V gene data show CDR1 as LNHNV and CDR2 as YYDKDF (reference sequence). Here the CDR3 DNA reads TGTGCCACCAGCTCGATAGGGGTGCCAAACACCATATATTTT. Protein sequence: CATSSIGVPNTIYF.

This clonotype came up many times. This chain links TRBV18 with TRBJ1-1; D is possibly TRBD1 (5 bases). Germline V gives CDR1 KGHSH, CDR2 LQKENI. CDR3 length: 16 amino acids. Trimming shortened V by 3 bases and J by 5 bases, and 19 bases separated the two germline ends. The CDR3 here is CASSPRIEGSRTEAFF. The DNA for the CDR3 is TGTGCCAGCTCACCGAGAATTGAGGGGTCGAGAACTGAAGCTTTCTTT.

This clonotype has a count of ten or more. The rearrangement links TRBV3-1 to TRBJ1-1; 7 positions agree with TRBD1. With V trimmed by 0 bases and J by 1 base, 5 bases remained unmatched. CDR1 and CDR2 from the germline V gene are LGHDT and YNNKEL (reference sequence). The CDR3 sequence is 16 residues long. For the CDR3, the DNA is TGTGCCAGCAGCCAAGACGACAGGGCATGGAACACTGAAGCTTTCTTT. Protein product: CASSQDDRAWNTEAFF.

V and J are TRBV11-1 and TRBJ2-7; D not certain. Germline V gives CDR1 SGHAT, CDR2 FQDESV (reference sequence). Trimming removed 6 bases from V and 6 bases from J, with 27 bases in between. The CDR3 runs to 17 residues. The CDR3: CASRQPHHGPLTSEQYF. CDR3 DNA sequence: TGTGCCAGCAGGCAACCCCACCACGGGCCACTTACAAGCGAGCAGTACTTC.